This T cell receptor beta chain is drawn from a study of T-cell memory formation after mild COVID-19. TCRdb re-called the 5' RACE reads through MiXCR, storing one row per CDR3 protein. The data contain roughly 130,000 distinct CDR3 sequences, about 6% of them singletons. The trim removed 2 bases at V and 4 bases at J, leaving 4 bases unmatched. Germline V lookup: CDR1 SGHTA, CDR2 FQGNSA. This CDR3 region has 16 residues. This clonotype was seen repeatedly, ten times or more. The antigen is unknown. Notes on the study in general: Contracting CD4+ clones lay largely in CM and EM, with CD8+ ones residing in EMRA. Certain responding clones were present in pre-infection memory, suggesting participation of cross-reactive memory.

The J gene is TRBJ2-2, the V gene TRBV7-2, with 10 bases that match TRBD2. The clonotype was recovered from an adult woman who had mild COVID-19 (a few samples of this study predate the infection). Cell type and time point are not known. Material for sequencing was PBMCs or a T cell subset sorted from them (not recorded which). In DNA, the CDR3 is TGTGCCAGCAGCTTACTACTAGCGGGGTTCACCGGGGAGCTGTTTTTT. Its protein is CASSLLLAGFTGELFF.